Detailed here is one T cell receptor (beta chain). Its antigen is unknown. No base quality information exists; no much larger clone differs at one position. TCR beta repertoires were profiled from peripheral blood of under 15 young patients with multiple sclerosis to demonstrate the VDJtools post-analysis software. The multiple sclerosis patients were children and adolescents ranging in age from about 6 to 17 years. Libraries came from PCR. Instrument used: Illumina HiSeq 2500. Unique molecular identifiers were incorporated into TCR beta cDNA libraries to reduce PCR and sequencing biases. About 500,000 cDNA molecules were obtained per 1 to 10 million input T cells, so each molecule approximated one T cell. Patient libraries were prepared and sequenced with the same protocol used for the earlier healthy control dataset. Within a given batch, samples were prepared together, multiplexed and sequenced on the same HiSeq lane. From the authors' description of their analysis: Raw barcoded reads were processed with MIGEC, discarding single-read molecular identifier groups before consensus assembly and CDR3 extraction. Clonotype tables were post-analysed with VDJtools, and diversity was normalized by down-sampling all datasets to the smallest sample size. To correct batch-related cross-sample contamination, repertoire overlap clustering matched CDR3 amino acid sequences but not nucleotide sequences. TCRdb trimmed the raw reads at Q25, called clones with MiXCR and kept productive beta chains. Every distinct CDR3 protein forms one entry, paired with its most common genes and DNA. TCRdb, not the authors, supplied the V and J calls. This sample is represented by roughly 650,000 distinct CDR3 sequences; 59% of them were singletons. The leading ten clones occupy roughly 10% of the sample.

This record comes from a study of post-analysis software for immune sequencing data (dated by TCRdb to the mid-2010s). Regarding the research as a whole: Disease courses on record covered relapsing-remitting, secondary progressive and progressive-relapsing multiple sclerosis, though some patients had no subtype annotation. The patient repertoires were compared against approximately eleven previously published healthy control repertoires obtained from donors aged 6 to 25 years. A subset of samples was prepared in parallel using single-end sample barcoding, then pooled and co-amplified after Illumina adapter ligation. The paper as a whole reports these results and caveats: The multiple sclerosis patient group was slightly younger than the control group. Multiple sclerosis patients had significantly lower normalized Chao1 diversity than controls, a result that suggests substantial peripheral T-cell clonal expansion. Patients showed significantly higher frequencies than controls for several TRBV segments, among them TRBV5-6, TRBV5-1 and TRBV20-1. Strong co-clustering of samples prepared in the same batch was shown by direct clustering with F measure, prompting a batch-effect correction.

Via the germline V gene (reference sequence), CDR1 is LGHDT and CDR2 YNNKEL. Measured from the cysteine to the phenylalanine, the CDR3 is 16 residues long. Only the CDR3 DNA is retained, 48 bases long and in frame from the first base. At the junction V is shortened by 6 bases and J by 3 bases, with 18 bases in between. Sequenced: blood. The TCR comes from a girl aged 2-10 years with multiple sclerosis. The chain is made from TRBV3-1 and TRBJ2-1; TRBD1 is possibly the D segment (6 matching bases). Here is the DNA: TGTGCCAGCAGAAAGGGGGACACCACGAACTACAATGAGCAGTTCTTC. It specifies CASRKGDTTNYNEQFF.